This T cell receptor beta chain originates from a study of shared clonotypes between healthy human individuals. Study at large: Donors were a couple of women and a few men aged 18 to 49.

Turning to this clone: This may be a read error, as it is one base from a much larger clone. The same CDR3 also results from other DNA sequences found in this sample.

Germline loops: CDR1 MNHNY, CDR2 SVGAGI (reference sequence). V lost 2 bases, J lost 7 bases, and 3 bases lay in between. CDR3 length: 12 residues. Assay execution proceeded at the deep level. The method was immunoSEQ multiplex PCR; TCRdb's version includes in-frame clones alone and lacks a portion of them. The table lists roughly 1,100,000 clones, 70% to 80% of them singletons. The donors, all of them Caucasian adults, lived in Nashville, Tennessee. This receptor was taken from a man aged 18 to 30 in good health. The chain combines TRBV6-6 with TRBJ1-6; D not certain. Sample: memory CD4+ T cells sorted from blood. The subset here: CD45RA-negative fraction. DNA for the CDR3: TGTGCCAGCAGTTACGGGAATTCACCCCTCCACTTT. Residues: CASSYGNSPLHF.